This passage covers 21 T cell receptor beta chains from one sample sequenced in a study of cytomegalovirus exposure and HLA in healthy donors. It was with 60 Vbeta and 13 Jbeta primers that the PCR ran. TCRdb's table, derived via immunoSEQ multiplex PCR, lists solely in-frame clones and lacks some. The sample's table shows some 130,000 clones. The sample comprised PBMCs. Receptors originate from a man aged 18 to 30 in good health and CMV-seronegative.

V usage is TRBV28 and J usage is TRBJ2-1, with TRBD2 identical over 11 bases. Germline V gene lookup returns CDR1 MDHEN and CDR2 SYDVKM. CDR3 size: 16 residues. V shed 4 bases and J 3 bases; nucleotides not matched to a gene: 5. The CDR3 loop is CASSSLAGGGYNEQFF. The CDR3 DNA reads TGTGCCAGCAGTTCATTAGCGGGAGGGGGCTACAATGAGCAGTTCTTC. The complete variable domain, with remaining parts taken from reference TRBV28 and TRBJ2-1, reads DVKVTQSSRYLVKRTGEKVFLECVQDMDHENMFWYRQDPGLGLRLIYFSYDVKMKEKGDIPEGYSVSREKKERFSLILESASTNQTSMYLCASSSLAGGGYNEQFFGPGTRLTVL.

The CDR3 reads CASSFRAATTDTQYF. CDR3 nucleotides: TGTGCCAGCAGCTTTCGAGCGGCAACCACAGATACGCAGTATTTT. The rearrangement links TRBV5-4 to TRBJ2-3; D may be TRBD2 (5 bases). The germline CDR1 and CDR2 sequences are SGHNT and YYREEE (reference sequence). The CDR3 covers 15 residues. V shed 2 bases and J shed 2 bases, with 12 bases lying between them.

J is TRBJ2-3 and V is TRBV4-1; D not certain. Germline lookup yields CDR1 MGHRA and CDR2 YSYEKL. Trimming took 3 bases from V and 1 from J, leaving 14 bases between them. This CDR3 spans 16 amino acids. CDR3 region: CASSQVRLDGTDTQYF. CDR3 in DNA: TGCGCCAGCAGCCAGGTCCGGCTAGACGGCACAGATACGCAGTATTTT.

The chain carries TRBV2 and TRBJ1-2; TRBD1 matches 7 bases. Germline lookup yields CDR1 SNHLY and CDR2 FYNNEI. The CDR3 is 14 amino acids. V lost 7 bases, J lost 0 bases, and 5 bases stayed unmatched. The CDR3 nucleotides read TGTGCCAGCAAACGACAGGGCACTAACTATGGCTACACCTTC. It codes for CASKRQGTNYGYTF.

The rearrangement joins TRBV4-3 to TRBJ1-2; D not resolved. Germline V lookup: CDR1 LGHNA, CDR2 YSLEER. There are 13 residues in the CDR3. Deletions cut 1 base from V and 5 bases from J, with 8 bases between. CDR3 residues: CASSQGRSYGYTF. The DNA for the CDR3 is TGCGCCAGCAGCCAAGGTAGAAGTTATGGCTACACCTTC.

The chain carries TRBV6-5 and TRBJ2-1; D possibly corresponds to TRBD1 (6 bases). With 6 bases removed from V and 12 bases from J, the gap between germline ends came to 12 bases. CDR1 and CDR2 from the germline V gene are MNHEY and SVGAGI. The CDR3 loop spans 11 amino acids. CDR3 bases: TGTGCCAGCAGCCGTGGACAGACGCAGTTCTTC. This codes for CASSRGQTQFF.

The chain employs TRBV4-3 and TRBJ2-1; 10 nucleotides line up with TRBD2. The CDR3 totals 16 residues. V was clipped by 3 bases and J by 7 bases; unmatched bases: 9. Germline V gene data show CDR1 as LGHNA and CDR2 as YSLEER. CDR3 sequence reads: CASSQNLAGAGNEQFF. CDR3 DNA sequence: TGCGCCAGCAGCCAGAATCTAGCGGGGGCTGGGAATGAGCAGTTCTTC.

V usage is TRBV5-1 and J usage is TRBJ1-5; TRBD1 agrees at 9 bases. Trimming took 4 bases from V and 0 from J; bases not matched to a gene: 2. Germline V lookup: CDR1 SGHRS, CDR2 YFSETQ. The CDR3 length is 15 residues. DNA for the CDR3: TGCGCCAGCAGCGCACAGGGGGCTAGCAATCAGCCCCAGCATTTT. Its translation is CASSAQGASNQPQHF. Together with reference TRBV5-1 and TRBJ1-5, the CDR3 gives the full variable domain: KAGVTQTPRYLIKTRGQQVTLSCSPISGHRSVSWYQQTPGQGLQFLFEYFSETQRNKGNFPGRFSGRQFSNSRSEMNVSTLELGDSALYLCASSAQGASNQPQHFGDGTRLSIL.

The chain links TRBV18 to TRBJ2-5, with D possibly TRBD2 on 6 matching bases. CDR1 and CDR2 (germline): KGHSH, LQKENI. The CDR3 loop spans 14 amino acids. Trimming shortened V by 3 bases and J by 6 bases, and 14 bases separated the two germline ends. The CDR3 DNA is TGTGCCAGCTCACCTGGGGGGAGTGAACAGACCCAGTACTTC. It is translated as CASSPGGSEQTQYF. Looking up the rest from reference TRBV18 and TRBJ2-5 gives the full variable domain: NAGVMQNPRHLVRRRGQEARLRCSPMKGHSHVYWYRQLPEEGLKFMVYLQKENIIDESGMPKERFSAEFPKEGPSILRIQQVVRGDSAAYFCASSPGGSEQTQYFGPGTRLLVL.

This chain joins TRBV25-1 and TRBJ2-1, with a weak D call TRBD1 (5 bases). The CDR3 length is 15 residues. V was shortened by 3 bases and J by 8 bases, with 17 bases between the two germline ends. The germline gives CDR1 MGHDK, CDR2 SYGVNS. CDR3 DNA sequence: TGTGCCAGCAGTGATCCCGTGGGTAGGGGTCATGAGCAGTTCTTC. This gives the protein CASSDPVGRGHEQFF.

The rearrangement joins TRBV9 to TRBJ2-1; 9 bases are a match to TRBD2. This CDR3 has 16 amino acids. Looked up from germline, CDR1 is SGDLS and CDR2 is YYNGEE. Losses at the gene ends were 3 bases for V and 5 bases for J; bases not matched to a gene: 9. The CDR3, as DNA: TGTGCCAGCAGCGCTCACGGACTAGCGCTTCACAATGAGCAGTTCTTC. Translation gives CASSAHGLALHNEQFF.

The chain joins TRBV5-6 to TRBJ2-1; 16 bases fit TRBD2. From germline, CDR1 is SGHDT and CDR2 YYEEEE. This CDR3 spans 18 amino acids. Trimming took 4 bases from V and 7 from J; bases not matched to a gene: 11. In nucleotides, the CDR3 is TGTGCCAGCAGCCACGCCGACGGGACTAGCGGGAGGGCGAATGAGCAGTTCTTC. It encodes CASSHADGTSGRANEQFF. The whole variable domain, filled in from reference TRBV5-6 and TRBJ2-1, reads DAGVTQSPTHLIKTRGQQVTLRCSPKSGHDTVSWYQQALGQGPQFIFQYYEEEERQRGNFPDRFSGHQFPNYSSELNVNALLLGDSALYLCASSHADGTSGRANEQFFGPGTRLTVL.

The V call is TRBV5-1, the J call TRBJ2-6; TRBD1 agrees at 7 bases. V was clipped by 4 bases and J by 0 bases; unmatched bases: 19. The CDR3 is 21 amino acids. The germline V gene has CDR1 SGHRS and CDR2 YFSETQ. DNA for the CDR3: TGCGCCAGCAGCATCTATACAACCGACAGGGCGTATAGCTCTGGGGCCAACGTCCTGACTTTC. Translation: CASSIYTTDRAYSSGANVLTF.

The genes are TRBV30 and TRBJ1-5, with D uncertain. The CDR3 extends over 13 amino acids. CDR1 is GTSNPN, CDR2 SVGIG, per germline (reference sequence). Trimming stripped 0 bases from V and 6 bases from J, with 9 bases between. CDR3 coding DNA: TGTGCCTGGAGTGTACGGTCCCGTCAGCCCCAGCATTTT. Translating it yields CAWSVRSRQPQHF.

CDR3 residues: CASTFSYEQYF. DNA for the CDR3: TGTGCCAGCACCTTCTCCTACGAGCAGTACTTC. V usage is TRBV27 and J usage is TRBJ2-7; D gene uncertain. Germline V CDR1 and CDR2: MNHEY, SMNVEV (reference sequence). V was trimmed by 7 bases and J by 0 bases, leaving 4 bases between them. CDR3 size: 11 residues.

V and J are TRBV5-1 and TRBJ2-1, with D perhaps TRBD1 (5 bases). V was cut by 4 bases and J by 5 bases, with 10 bases left in between. The CDR3 has 13 amino acids. Germline CDR1 SGHRS, CDR2 YFSETQ. CDR3 coding DNA: TGCGCCAGCAGCCCGTCGACAGACAATGAGCAGTTCTTC. Its translation: CASSPSTDNEQFF.

As regards this clone: The same CDR3 is also encoded by other DNA sequences in this sample. The V gene is TRBV27, the J gene TRBJ2-2, with D possibly TRBD2 on 6 matching bases. Between the trimmed V and J ends, which lost 2 bases and 0 bases, there was a span of 7 bases. Germline CDR1 MNHEY, CDR2 SMNVEV (reference sequence). The CDR3 covers 15 residues. The CDR3 DNA reads as TGTGCCAGCAGTTTAGCGGGGCCGAACACCGGGGAGCTGTTTTTT. It translates to CASSLAGPNTGELFF.

The chain joins TRBV6-5 to TRBJ1-2; TRBD1 aligns across 11 bases. Germline CDR1 is MNHEY and CDR2 is SVGAGI. The CDR3 spans 16 residues. Germline trimming cut 2 bases from V and 8 bases from J; bases unmatched to any gene: 10. CDR3 region: CASSYRTGQGAEGYTF. CDR3 DNA sequence: TGTGCCAGCAGTTACAGGACTGGACAGGGGGCTGAAGGCTACACCTTC.

The gene calls are TRBV5-6 and TRBJ2-1; 8 bases line up with TRBD2. V was clipped by 5 bases and J by 5 bases; unmatched bases: 3. The germline CDR1 and CDR2 sequences are SGHDT and YYEEEE. The CDR3 extends over 13 amino acids. CDR3: CASRLAADNEQFF. CDR3 in DNA: TGTGCCAGCAGACTAGCGGCTGACAATGAGCAGTTCTTC.

The chain employs TRBV18 and TRBJ1-3, with unresolved D. Trimming pared 0 bases from V and 4 bases from J, leaving 10 bases between. This CDR3 region has 15 residues. The germline V gene has CDR1 KGHSH and CDR2 LQKENI. DNA of the CDR3: TGTGCCAGCTCACCACCGCTGCAACTCGGAAACACCATATATTTT. Protein: CASSPPLQLGNTIYF.

The chain is built from TRBV27 and TRBJ2-3; 9 bases map to TRBD2. There are 15 residues in the CDR3. With V trimmed by 6 bases and J by 14 bases, 18 bases remained unmatched. Germline CDR1 MNHEY, CDR2 SMNVEV (reference sequence). CDR3 in amino acids: CASSPRGFSGSTLYF. CDR3 DNA: TGTGCCAGCAGCCCTCGTGGGTTTAGCGGGAGCACATTGTATTTT.